This T cell receptor beta chain derives from a study of cytomegalovirus exposure and HLA in healthy donors. With 10 bases clipped from V and 1 base from J, the junction kept 9 bases outside the gene matches. Germline CDR1 reads SGHNT; CDR2 reads YYREEE (reference sequence). This CDR3 region has 14 residues. Study-level results: In a later analysis, TCR beta V- and J-gene trimming was associated with a missense DCLRE1C variant. The investigators catalogued 150 to 200 TCR beta chains as cytomegalovirus-associated.

60 Vbeta and 13 Jbeta primers were used in PCR. Generated by immunoSEQ multiplex PCR, the TCRdb table keeps only in-frame clones and is missing some. The sample shows about 85,000 clones, 80% of them seen only once. About this clone: The antigen is undetermined.

This chain uses TRBV5-4 with TRBJ2-7; 9 bases line up with TRBD2. Sequencing was carried out using PBMCs. The receptor was derived from a man aged 45-65 years in good health and CMV-seropositive. Here the CDR3 DNA reads TGTGCCGCAGGGAAGCGGGAGGCTTCCTACGAGCAGTACTTC. This gives the protein CAAGKREASYEQYF.